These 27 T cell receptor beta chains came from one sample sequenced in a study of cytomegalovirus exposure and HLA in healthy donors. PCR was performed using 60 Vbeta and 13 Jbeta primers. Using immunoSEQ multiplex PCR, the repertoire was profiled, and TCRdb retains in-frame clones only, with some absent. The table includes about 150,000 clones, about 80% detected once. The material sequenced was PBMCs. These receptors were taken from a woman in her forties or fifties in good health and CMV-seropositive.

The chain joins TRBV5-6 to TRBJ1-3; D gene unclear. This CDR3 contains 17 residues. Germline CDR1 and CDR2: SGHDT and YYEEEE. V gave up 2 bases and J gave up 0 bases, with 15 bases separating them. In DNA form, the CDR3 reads TGTGCCAGCAGCTTAGGATGGCAGAGGAGCTCTGGAAACACCATATATTTT. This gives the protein CASSLGWQRSSGNTIYF. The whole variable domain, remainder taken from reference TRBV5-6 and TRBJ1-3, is DAGVTQSPTHLIKTRGQQVTLRCSPKSGHDTVSWYQQALGQGPQFIFQYYEEEERQRGNFPDRFSGHQFPNYSSELNVNALLLGDSALYLCASSLGWQRSSGNTIYFGEGSWLTVV.

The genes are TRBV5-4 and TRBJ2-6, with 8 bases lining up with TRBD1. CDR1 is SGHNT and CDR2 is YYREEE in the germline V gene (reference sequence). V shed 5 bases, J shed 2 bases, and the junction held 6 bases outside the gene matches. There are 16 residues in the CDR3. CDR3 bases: TGTGCCAGCAGTCTTCAGGGGGCTGCTGGGGCCAACGTCCTGACTTTC. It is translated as CASSLQGAAGANVLTF.

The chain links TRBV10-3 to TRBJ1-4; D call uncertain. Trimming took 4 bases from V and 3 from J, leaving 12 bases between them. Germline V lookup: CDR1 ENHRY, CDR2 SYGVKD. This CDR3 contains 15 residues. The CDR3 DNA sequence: TGTGCCATCAGTGCCACGGGGTTTCCTAATGAAAAACTGTTTTTT. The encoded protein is CAISATGFPNEKLFF.

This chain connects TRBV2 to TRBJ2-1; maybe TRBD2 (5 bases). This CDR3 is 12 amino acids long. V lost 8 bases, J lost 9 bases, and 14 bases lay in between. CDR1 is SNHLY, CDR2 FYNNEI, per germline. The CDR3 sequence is CASWFNEGEQFF. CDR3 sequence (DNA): TGTGCCAGCTGGTTTAACGAGGGTGAGCAGTTCTTC.

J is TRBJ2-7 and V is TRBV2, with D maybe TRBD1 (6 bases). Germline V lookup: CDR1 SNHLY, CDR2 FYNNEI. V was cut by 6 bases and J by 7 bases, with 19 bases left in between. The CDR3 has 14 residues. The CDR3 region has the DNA TGTGCCAGCAGGCCAGGGGATACGCGGAGAGAGCAGTACTTC. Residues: CASRPGDTRREQYF.

The CDR3 protein is CSVGPRRVGDTYGYTF. CDR3 nucleotide sequence: TGCAGCGTTGGGCCCAGACGCGTTGGGGACACCTATGGCTACACCTTC. The chain combines TRBV29-1 with TRBJ1-2, with TRBD1 as a possible D gene (6 bases). The CDR3 is made up of 16 amino acids. V was pared by 4 bases and J by 4 bases, with 22 bases between. CDR1 is SQVTM and CDR2 is ANQGSEA in the germline V gene.

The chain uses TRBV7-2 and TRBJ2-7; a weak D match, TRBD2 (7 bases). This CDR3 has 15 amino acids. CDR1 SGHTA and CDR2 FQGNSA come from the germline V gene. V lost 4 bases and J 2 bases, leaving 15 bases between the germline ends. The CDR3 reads CASSSPGGGPYEQYF. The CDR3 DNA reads TGTGCCAGCAGCTCCCCTGGGGGGGGGCCCTACGAGCAGTACTTC. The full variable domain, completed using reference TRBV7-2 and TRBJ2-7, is GAGVSQSPSNKVTEKGKDVELRCDPISGHTALYWYRQSLGQGLEFLIYFQGNSAPDKSGLPSDRFSAERTGGSVSTLTIQRTQQEDSAVYLCASSSPGGGPYEQYFGPGTRLTVT.

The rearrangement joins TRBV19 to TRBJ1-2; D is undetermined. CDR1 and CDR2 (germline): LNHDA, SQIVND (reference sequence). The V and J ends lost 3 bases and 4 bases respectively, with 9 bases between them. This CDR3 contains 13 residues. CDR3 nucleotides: TGTGCCAGTAGTATTAGCGTCGCCTATGGCTACACCTTC. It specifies CASSISVAYGYTF.

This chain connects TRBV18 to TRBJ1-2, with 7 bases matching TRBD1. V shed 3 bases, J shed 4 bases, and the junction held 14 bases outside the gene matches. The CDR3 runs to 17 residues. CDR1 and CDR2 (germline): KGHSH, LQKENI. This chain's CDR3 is CASSPRQGKGSVYGYTF. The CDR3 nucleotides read TGTGCCAGCTCACCGCGACAGGGTAAAGGGTCGGTCTATGGCTACACCTTC. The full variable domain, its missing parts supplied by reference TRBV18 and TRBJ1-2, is NAGVMQNPRHLVRRRGQEARLRCSPMKGHSHVYWYRQLPEEGLKFMVYLQKENIIDESGMPKERFSAEFPKEGPSILRIQQVVRGDSAAYFCASSPRQGKGSVYGYTFGSGTRLTVV.

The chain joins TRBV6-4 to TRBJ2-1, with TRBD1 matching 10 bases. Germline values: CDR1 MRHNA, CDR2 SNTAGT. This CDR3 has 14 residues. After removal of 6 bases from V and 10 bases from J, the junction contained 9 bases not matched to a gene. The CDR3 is CASSPGTGEKEQFF. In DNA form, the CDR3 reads TGTGCCAGCAGCCCCGGGACAGGGGAAAAGGAGCAGTTCTTC.

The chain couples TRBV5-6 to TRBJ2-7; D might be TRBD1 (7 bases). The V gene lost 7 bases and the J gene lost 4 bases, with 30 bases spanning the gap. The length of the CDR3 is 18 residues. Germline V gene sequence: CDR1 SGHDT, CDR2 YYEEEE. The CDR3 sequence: CASSQGGASNLGLYEQYF. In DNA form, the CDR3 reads TGTGCCAGCTCGCAGGGGGGCGCAAGCAATCTCGGGCTATACGAGCAGTACTTC.

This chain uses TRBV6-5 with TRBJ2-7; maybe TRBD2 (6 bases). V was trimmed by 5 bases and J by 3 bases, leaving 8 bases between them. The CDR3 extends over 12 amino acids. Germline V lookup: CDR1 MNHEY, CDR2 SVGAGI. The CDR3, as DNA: TGTGCCAGCAGTAAGGAGGGCTACGAGCAGTACTTC. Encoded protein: CASSKEGYEQYF.

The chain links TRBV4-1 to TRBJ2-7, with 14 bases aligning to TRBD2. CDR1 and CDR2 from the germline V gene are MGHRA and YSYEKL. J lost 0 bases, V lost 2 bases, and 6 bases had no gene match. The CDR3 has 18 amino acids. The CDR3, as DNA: TGCGCCAGCAGCCAACCGGGACTAGCGGGGGCCAGCTCCTACGAGCAGTACTTC. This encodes CASSQPGLAGASSYEQYF.

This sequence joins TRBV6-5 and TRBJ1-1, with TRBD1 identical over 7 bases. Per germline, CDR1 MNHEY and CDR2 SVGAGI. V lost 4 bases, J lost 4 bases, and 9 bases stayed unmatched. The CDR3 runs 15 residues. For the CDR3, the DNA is TGTGCCAGCAGTTCCTCGACAGGGCATGGCACTGAAGCTTTCTTT. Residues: CASSSSTGHGTEAFF.

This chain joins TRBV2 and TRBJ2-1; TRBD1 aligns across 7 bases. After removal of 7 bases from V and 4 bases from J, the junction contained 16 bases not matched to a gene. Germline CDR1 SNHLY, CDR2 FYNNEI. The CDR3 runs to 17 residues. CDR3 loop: CASMMNTVTGTYNEQFF. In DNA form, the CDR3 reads TGTGCCAGCATGATGAACACTGTGACAGGGACATACAATGAGCAGTTCTTC. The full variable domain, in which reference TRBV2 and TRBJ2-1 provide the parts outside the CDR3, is EPEVTQTPSHQVTQMGQEVILRCVPISNHLYFYWYRQILGQKVEFLVSFYNNEISEKSEIFDDQFSVERPDGSNFTLKIRSTKLEDSAMYFCASMMNTVTGTYNEQFFGPGTRLTVL.

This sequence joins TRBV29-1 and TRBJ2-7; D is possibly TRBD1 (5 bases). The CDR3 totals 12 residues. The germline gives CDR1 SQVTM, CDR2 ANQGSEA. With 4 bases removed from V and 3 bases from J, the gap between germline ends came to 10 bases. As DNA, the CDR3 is TGCAGCGTTGGGGGCGATGTCTACGAGCAGTACTTC. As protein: CSVGGDVYEQYF.

The CDR3 sequence is CASSLQGTGYEQYF. As DNA, the CDR3 is TGTGCCAGCAGCTTACAGGGGACAGGCTACGAGCAGTACTTC. V and J are TRBV7-2 and TRBJ2-7, with 8 bases matching TRBD1. This CDR3 has 14 amino acids. The V gene's germline CDR1 is SGHTA and CDR2 FQGNSA. V dropped 2 bases and J dropped 3; count of bases not matched to a gene: 3.

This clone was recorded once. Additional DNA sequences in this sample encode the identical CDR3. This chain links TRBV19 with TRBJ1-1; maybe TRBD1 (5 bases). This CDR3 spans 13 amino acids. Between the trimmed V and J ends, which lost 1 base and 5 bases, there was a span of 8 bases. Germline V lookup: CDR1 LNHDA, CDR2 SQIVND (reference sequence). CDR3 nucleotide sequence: TGTGCCAGTAGTATAGTCGGGGGAACTGAAGCTTTCTTT. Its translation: CASSIVGGTEAFF.

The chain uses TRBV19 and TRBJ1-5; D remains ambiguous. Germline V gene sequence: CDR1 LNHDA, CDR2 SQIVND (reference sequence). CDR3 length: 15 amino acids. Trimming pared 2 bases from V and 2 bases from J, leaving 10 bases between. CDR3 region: CASSINAEGNQPQHF. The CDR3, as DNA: TGTGCCAGTAGTATAAATGCCGAGGGCAATCAGCCCCAGCATTTT. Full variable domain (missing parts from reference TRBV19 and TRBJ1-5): DGGITQSPKYLFRKEGQNVTLSCEQNLNHDAMYWYRQDPGQGLRLIYYSQIVNDFQKGDIAEGYSVSREKKESFPLTVTSAQKNPTAFYLCASSINAEGNQPQHFGDGTRLSIL.

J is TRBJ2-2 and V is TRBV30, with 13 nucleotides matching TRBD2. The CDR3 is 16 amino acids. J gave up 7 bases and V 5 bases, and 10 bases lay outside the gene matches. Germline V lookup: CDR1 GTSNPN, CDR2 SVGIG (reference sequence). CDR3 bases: TGTGCCTGGGGCCCCGGGACTAGCGGGGTAGGCGGGGAGCTGTTTTTT. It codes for CAWGPGTSGVGGELFF.

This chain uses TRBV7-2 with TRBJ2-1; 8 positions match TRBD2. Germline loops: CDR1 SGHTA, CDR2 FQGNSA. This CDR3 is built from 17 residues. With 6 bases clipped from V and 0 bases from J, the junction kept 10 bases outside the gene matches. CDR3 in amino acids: CASSRSSGGSSYNEQFF. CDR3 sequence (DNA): TGTGCCAGCAGTAGGTCAAGCGGGGGAAGCTCCTACAATGAGCAGTTCTTC.

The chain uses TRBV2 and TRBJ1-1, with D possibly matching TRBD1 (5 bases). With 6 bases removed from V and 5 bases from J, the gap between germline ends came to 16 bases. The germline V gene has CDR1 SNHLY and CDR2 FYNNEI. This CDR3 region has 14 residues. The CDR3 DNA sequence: TGTGCCAGCAGCCCCGAGCAGGGTCGGACTGAAGCTTTCTTT. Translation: CASSPEQGRTEAFF.

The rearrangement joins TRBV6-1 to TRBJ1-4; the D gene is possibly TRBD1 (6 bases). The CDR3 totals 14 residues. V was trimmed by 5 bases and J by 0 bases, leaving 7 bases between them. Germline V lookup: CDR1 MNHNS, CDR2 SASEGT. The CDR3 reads CASSRTATNEKLFF. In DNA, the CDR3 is TGTGCCAGCAGTCGGACAGCAACTAATGAAAAACTGTTTTTT.

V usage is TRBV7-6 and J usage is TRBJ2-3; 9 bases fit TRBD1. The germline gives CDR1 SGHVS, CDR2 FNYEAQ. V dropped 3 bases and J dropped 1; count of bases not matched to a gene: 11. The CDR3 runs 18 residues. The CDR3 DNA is TGTGCCAGCAGCTTGGCCCTCCCTAGGACAGGGGGCACAGATACGCAGTATTTT. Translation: CASSLALPRTGGTDTQYF. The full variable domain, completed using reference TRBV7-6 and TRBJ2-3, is GAGVSQSPRYKVTKRGQDVALRCDPISGHVSLYWYRQALGQGPEFLTYFNYEAQQDKSGLPNDRFSAERPEGSISTLTIQRTEQRDSAMYRCASSLALPRTGGTDTQYFGPGTRLTVL.

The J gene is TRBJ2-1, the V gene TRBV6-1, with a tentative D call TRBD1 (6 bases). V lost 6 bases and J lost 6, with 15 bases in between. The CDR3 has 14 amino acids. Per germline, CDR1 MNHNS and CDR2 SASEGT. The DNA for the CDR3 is TGTGCCAGCAGACAGGGTTTTGGACGCAATGAGCAGTTCTTC. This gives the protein CASRQGFGRNEQFF.

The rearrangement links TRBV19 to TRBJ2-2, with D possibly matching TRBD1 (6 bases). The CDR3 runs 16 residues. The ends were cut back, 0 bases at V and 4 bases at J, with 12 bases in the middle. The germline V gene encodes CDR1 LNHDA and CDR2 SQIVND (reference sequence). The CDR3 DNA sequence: TGTGCCAGTAGTATAGACCCGGGACAACTCACCGGGGAGCTGTTTTTT. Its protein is CASSIDPGQLTGELFF.

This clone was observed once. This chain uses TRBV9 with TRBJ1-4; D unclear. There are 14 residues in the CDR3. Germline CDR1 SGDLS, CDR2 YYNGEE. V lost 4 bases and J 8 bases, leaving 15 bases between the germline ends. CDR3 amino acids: CASSPGRAEEKLFF. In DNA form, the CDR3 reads TGTGCCAGCAGCCCGGGGAGAGCGGAAGAAAAACTGTTTTTT.